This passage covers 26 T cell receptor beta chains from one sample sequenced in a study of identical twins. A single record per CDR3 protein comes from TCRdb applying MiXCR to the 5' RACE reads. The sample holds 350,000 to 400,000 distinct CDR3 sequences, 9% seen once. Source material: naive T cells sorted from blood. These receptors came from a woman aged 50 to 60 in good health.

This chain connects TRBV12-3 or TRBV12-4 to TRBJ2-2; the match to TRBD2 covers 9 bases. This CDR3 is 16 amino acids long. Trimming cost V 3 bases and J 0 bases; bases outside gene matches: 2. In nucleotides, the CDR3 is TGTGCCAGCAGTTTCTCTAGCGGGGCGAACACCGGGGAGCTGTTTTTT. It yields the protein CASSFSSGANTGELFF.

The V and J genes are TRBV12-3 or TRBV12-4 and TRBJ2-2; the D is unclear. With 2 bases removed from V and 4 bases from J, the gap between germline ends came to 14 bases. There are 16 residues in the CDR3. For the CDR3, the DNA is TGTGCCAGCAGTTTATGGAGACTCGACGGCACCGGGGAGCTGTTTTTT. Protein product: CASSLWRLDGTGELFF.

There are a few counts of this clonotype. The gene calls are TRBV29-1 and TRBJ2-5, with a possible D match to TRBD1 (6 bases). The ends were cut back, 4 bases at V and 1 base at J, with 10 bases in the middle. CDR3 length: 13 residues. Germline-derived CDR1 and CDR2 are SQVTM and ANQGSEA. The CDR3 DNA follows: TGCAGCGTTGGTGACAGGTTCCAAGAGACCCAGTACTTC. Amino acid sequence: CSVGDRFQETQYF.

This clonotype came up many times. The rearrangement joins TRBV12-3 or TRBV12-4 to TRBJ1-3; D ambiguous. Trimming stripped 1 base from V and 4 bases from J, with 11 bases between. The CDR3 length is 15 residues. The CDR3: CASSLDVGSGNTIYF. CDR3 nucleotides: TGTGCCAGCAGTTTAGATGTGGGATCAGGAAACACCATATATTTT.

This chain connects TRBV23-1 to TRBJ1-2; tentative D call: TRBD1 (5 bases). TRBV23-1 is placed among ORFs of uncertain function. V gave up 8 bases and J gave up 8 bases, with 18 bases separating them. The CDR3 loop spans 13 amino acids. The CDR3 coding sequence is TGCGCCAGCTCCGCGGAGGGGCTGAAGGGCTACACCTTC. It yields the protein CASSAEGLKGYTF.

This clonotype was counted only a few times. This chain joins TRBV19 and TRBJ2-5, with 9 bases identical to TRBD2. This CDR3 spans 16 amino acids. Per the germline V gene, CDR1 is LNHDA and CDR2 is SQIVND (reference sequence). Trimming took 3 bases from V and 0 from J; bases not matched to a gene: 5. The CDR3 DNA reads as TGTGCCAGTAGTATTAGGACTAGCGCGTACCAAGAGACCCAGTACTTC. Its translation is CASSIRTSAYQETQYF. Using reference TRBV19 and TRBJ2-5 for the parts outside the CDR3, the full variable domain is DGGITQSPKYLFRKEGQNVTLSCEQNLNHDAMYWYRQDPGQGLRLIYYSQIVNDFQKGDIAEGYSVSREKKESFPLTVTSAQKNPTAFYLCASSIRTSAYQETQYFGPGTRLLVL.

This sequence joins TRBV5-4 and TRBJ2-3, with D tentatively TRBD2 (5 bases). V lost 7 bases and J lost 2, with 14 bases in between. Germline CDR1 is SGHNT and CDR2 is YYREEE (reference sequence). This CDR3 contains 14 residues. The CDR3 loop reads CASRRVRDTDTQYF. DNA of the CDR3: TGTGCCAGCCGGCGGGTTCGGGACACAGATACGCAGTATTTT.

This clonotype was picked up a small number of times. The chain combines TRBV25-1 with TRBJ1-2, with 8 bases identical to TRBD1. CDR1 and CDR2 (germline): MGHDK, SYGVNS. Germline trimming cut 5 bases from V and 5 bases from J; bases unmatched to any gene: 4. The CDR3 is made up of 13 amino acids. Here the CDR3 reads CASSRQGIYGYTF. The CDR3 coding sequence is TGTGCCAGCAGTCGACAGGGGATATATGGCTACACCTTC.

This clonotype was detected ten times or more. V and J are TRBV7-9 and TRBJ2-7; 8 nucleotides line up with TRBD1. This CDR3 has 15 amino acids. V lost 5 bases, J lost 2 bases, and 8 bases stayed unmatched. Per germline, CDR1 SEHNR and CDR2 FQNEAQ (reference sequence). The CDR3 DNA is TGTGCCAGCAGCCCAACCGGGACAGGAGCCTACGAGCAGTACTTC. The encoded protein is CASSPTGTGAYEQYF.

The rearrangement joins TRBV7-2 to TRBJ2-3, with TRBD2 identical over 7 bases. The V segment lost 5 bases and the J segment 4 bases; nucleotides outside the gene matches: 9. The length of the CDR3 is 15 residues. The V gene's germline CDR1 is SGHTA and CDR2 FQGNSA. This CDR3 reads CASSLIAGVPDTQYF. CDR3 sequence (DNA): TGTGCCAGCAGCCTAATTGCGGGAGTCCCAGATACGCAGTATTTT.

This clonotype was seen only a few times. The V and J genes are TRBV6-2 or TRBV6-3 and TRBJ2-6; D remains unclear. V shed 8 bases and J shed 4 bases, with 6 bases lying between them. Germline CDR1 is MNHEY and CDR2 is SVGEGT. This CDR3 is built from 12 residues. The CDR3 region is CASGAGANVLTF. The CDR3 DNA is TGTGCCAGCGGCGCGGGGGCCAACGTCCTGACTTTC.

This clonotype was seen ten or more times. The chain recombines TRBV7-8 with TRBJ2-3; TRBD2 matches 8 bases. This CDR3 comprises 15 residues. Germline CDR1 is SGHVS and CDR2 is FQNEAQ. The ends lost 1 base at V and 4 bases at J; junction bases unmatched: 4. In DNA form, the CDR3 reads TGTGCCAGCAGCTTAGGCTACGGGGGGGCAGATACGCAGTATTTT. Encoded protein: CASSLGYGGADTQYF. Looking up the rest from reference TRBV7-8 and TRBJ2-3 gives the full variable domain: GAGVSQSPRYKVAKRGQDVALRCDPISGHVSLFWYQQALGQGPEFLTYFQNEAQLDKSGLPSDRFFAERPEGSVSTLKIQRTQQEDSAVYLCASSLGYGGADTQYFGPGTRLTVL.

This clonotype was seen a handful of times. Written as DNA, the CDR3 is TGTGCCAGCAGCCGAATTCTTAGACGTGGGGAGCTGTTTTTT. Translating gives CASSRILRRGELFF. The genes are TRBV7-9 and TRBJ2-2; unclear D gene. This CDR3 has 14 residues. V was clipped by 5 bases and J by 8 bases, with 15 bases between them. Per germline, CDR1 SEHNR and CDR2 FQNEAQ (reference sequence).

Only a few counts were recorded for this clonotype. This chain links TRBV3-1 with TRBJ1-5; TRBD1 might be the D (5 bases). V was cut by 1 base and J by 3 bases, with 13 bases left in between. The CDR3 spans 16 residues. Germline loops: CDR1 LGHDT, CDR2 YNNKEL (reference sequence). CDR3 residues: CASSQGGLGVNQPQHF. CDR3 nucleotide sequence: TGTGCCAGCAGCCAAGGGGGCCTGGGGGTCAATCAGCCCCAGCATTTT. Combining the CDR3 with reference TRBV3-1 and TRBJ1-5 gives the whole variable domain DTAVSQTPKYLVTQMGNDKSIKCEQNLGHDTMYWYKQDSKKFLKIMFSYNNKELIINETVPNRFSPKSPDKAHLNLHINSLELGDSAVYFCASSQGGLGVNQPQHFGDGTRLSIL.

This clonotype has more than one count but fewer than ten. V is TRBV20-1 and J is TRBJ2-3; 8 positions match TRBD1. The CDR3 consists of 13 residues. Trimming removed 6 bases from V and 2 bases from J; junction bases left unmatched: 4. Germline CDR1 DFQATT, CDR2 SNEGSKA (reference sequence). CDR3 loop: CSARQGITDTQYF. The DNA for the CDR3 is TGCAGTGCGAGACAGGGGATCACAGATACGCAGTATTTT.

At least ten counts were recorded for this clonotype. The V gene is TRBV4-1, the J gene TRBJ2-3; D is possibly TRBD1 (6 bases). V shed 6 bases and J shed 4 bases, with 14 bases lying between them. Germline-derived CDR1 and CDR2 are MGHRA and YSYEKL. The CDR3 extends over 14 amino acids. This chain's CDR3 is CASSQGRGSDTQYF. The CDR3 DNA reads TGCGCCAGCAGTCAGGGCAGGGGCTCAGATACGCAGTATTTT.

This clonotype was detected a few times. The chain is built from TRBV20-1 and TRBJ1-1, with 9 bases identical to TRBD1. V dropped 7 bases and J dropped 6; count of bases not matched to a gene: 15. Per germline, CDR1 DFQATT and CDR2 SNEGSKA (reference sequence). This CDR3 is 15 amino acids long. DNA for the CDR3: TGCAGTGGTAGGAGTACAGGGGGCTTATGGCCTGAAGCTTTCTTT. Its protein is CSGRSTGGLWPEAFF.

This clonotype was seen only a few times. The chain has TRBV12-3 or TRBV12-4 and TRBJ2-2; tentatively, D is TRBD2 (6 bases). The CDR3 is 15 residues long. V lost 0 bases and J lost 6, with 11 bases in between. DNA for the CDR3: TGTGCCAGCAGTTTAGCGGGAGGTATCGCCGGGGAGCTGTTTTTT. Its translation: CASSLAGGIAGELFF.

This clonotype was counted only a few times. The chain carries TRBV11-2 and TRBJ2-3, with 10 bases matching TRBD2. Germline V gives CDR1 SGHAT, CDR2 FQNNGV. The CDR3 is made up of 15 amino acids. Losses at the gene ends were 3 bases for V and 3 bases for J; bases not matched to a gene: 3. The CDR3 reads CASSFTSGITDTQYF. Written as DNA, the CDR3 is TGTGCCAGCAGCTTTACTAGCGGGATTACAGATACGCAGTATTTT.

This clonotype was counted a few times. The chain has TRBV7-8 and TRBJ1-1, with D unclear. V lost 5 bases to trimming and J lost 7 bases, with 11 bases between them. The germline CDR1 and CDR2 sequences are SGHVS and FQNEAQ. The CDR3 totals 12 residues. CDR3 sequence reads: CASSRLGVEAFF. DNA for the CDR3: TGTGCCAGCAGCCGTCTAGGAGTTGAAGCTTTCTTT.

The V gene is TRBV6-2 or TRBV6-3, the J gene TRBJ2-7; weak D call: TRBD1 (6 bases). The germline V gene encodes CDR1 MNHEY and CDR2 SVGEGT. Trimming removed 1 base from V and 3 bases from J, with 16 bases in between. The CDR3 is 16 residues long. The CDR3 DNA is TGTGCCAGCAGTTACTTCGGGACACCTAACCACTACGAGCAGTACTTC. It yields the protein CASSYFGTPNHYEQYF.

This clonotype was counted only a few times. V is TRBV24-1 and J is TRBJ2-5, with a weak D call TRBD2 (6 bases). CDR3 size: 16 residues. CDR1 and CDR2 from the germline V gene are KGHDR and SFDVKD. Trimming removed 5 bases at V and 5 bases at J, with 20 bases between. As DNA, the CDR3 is TGTGCCACCAGTGGCCCGGACCGGGACTGGGGGGAGACCCAGTACTTC. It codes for CATSGPDRDWGETQYF.

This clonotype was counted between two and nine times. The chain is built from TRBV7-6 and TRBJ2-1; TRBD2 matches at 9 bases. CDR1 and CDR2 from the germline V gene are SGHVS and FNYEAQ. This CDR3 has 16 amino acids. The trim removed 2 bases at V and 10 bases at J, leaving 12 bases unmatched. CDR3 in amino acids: CASSLWEAGGNHEQFF. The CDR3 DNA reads TGTGCCAGCAGCTTATGGGAAGCGGGAGGCAACCACGAGCAGTTCTTC.

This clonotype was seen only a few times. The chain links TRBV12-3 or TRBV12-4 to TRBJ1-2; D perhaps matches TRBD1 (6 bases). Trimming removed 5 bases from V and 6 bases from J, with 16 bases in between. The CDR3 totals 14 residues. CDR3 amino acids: CASSPRGPGNGYTF. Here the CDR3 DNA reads TGTGCCAGCAGTCCTCGGGGGCCGGGGAATGGCTACACCTTC.

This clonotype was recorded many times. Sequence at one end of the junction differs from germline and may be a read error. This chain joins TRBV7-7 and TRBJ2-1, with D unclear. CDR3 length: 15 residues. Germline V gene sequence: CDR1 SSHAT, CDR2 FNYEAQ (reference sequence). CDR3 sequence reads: CASSLTPLSYNEQFF. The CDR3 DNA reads TGTGCTAGCAGCTTAACTCCTCTCTCCTACAATGAGCAGTTCTTC.

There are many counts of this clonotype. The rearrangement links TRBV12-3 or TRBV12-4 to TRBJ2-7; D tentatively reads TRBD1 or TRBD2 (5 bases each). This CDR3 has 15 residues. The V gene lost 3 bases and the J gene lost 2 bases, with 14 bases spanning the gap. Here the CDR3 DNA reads TGTGCCAGCAGTTTTGCCCCCCGAGGGGCCTACGAGCAGTACTTC. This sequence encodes CASSFAPRGAYEQYF.